The text below deals with one T cell receptor beta chain. Original processing methods: Reference gene primer amplification yielded estimated nucleated cell counts. Libraries were prepared by immunoSEQ multiplex PCR; TCRdb keeps only in-frame clonotypes and omits some of them. The DNA gave D and trimming, while V, J and clone size come from that table. Of some 150,000 clones listed, 80% to 90% were seen once; the top ten hold 3.9%. This sample is part of a study of blood T cell repertoires in COVID-19. The length of the CDR3 is 15 residues. V lost 7 bases to trimming and J lost 7 bases; unmatched junction nucleotides: 7. Germline V gene sequence: CDR1 SNHLY, CDR2 FYNNEI.

This TCR was recovered from a woman aged 60-75 years who had recovered from COVID-19. Input material: peripheral blood. The chain joins TRBV2 to TRBJ2-1; 13 bases match TRBD2. CDR3: CASNPTSGGLNEQFF. The CDR3 DNA follows: TGTGCCAGCAACCCGACTAGCGGGGGGCTAAATGAGCAGTTCTTC.